This T cell receptor beta chain was found in a study of cytomegalovirus exposure and HLA in healthy donors. Points from the study as a whole: In a later analysis, compared with equally common non-associated chains, HLA-associated beta chains were more expanded. Presence/absence analyses assumed roughly uniform sequencing depth across donors, which may not hold. Per a later analysis, 15,000 to 20,000 TCR beta sequences showed association with HLA alleles at 0.05 false discovery rate.

A note on this clone: Its matching antigen is unknown.

13 Jbeta primers and 60 Vbeta primers were used for the PCR. Data came from immunoSEQ multiplex PCR; TCRdb stores just in-frame clones and leaves some out. In total, the table holds around 70,000 clones. Donors in the study were healthy people who gave bone marrow. The clonotype comes from a female donor in good health and CMV-seropositive. Sequenced sample: PBMCs.

CDR3 in DNA: TGTGCCAGCAGCTTGACAGGGGACTCCTACAATGAGCAGTTCTTC. It codes for CASSLTGDSYNEQFF. J is TRBJ2-1 and V is TRBV7-3, with 8 bases that match TRBD1. Germline V lookup: CDR1 SGHTA, CDR2 FQGTGA. V was clipped by 3 bases and J by 0 bases; unmatched bases: 1. This CDR3 has 15 residues.